Given below is one T cell receptor beta chain in context. TCRdb fed the RACE reads into MiXCR, producing one record per CDR3 protein. The table records more than 250,000 distinct CDR3 sequences, over 8% of them present only once. Time point meaning: pre-sensitization, week 0. Treatment noted: therapeutic diphenylcyclopropenone sensitization with weekly scalp DPC. This CDR3 is 16 amino acids long. Germline CDR1 and CDR2: SGHRS and YFSETQ. V lost 2 bases to trimming and J lost 0 bases, with 14 bases between them. These data come from a study of human T cells and chemical hapten exposure. This specimen was whole blood, taken in connection with sensitization to the hapten diphenylcyclopropenone (DPC). The TCR sequence derives from a woman in her forties with alopecia areata. Some clones in this sample may be carry-over from other donors' samples. V is TRBV5-1 and J is TRBJ1-1; D uncertain. This CDR3 is CASSLVEVTVNTEAFF. The DNA for the CDR3 is TGCGCCAGCAGCTTAGTAGAGGTCACGGTGAACACTGAAGCTTTCTTT.